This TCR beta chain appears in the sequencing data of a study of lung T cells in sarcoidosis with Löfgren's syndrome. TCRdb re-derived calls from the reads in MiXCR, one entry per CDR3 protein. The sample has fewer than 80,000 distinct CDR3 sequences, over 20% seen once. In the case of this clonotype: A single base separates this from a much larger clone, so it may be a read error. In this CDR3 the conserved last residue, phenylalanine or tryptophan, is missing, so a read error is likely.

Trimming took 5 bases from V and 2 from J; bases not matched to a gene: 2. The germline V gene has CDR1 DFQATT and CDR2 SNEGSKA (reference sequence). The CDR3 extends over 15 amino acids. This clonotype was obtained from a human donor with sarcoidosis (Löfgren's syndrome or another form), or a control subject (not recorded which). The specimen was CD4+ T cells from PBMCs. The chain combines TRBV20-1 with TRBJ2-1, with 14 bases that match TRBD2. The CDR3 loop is CSAPGLAGAYNEQFS. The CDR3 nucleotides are TGCAGTGCTCCGGGACTAGCGGGGGCCTACAATGAGCAGTTCTCC.